The subject of this entry is one T cell receptor beta chain. V was pared by 3 bases and J by 7 bases, with 6 bases of the junction left unmatched. From germline, CDR1 is MNHEY and CDR2 SVGAGI. The CDR3 has 15 residues. The record originates from a study of cytomegalovirus exposure and HLA in healthy donors. Donors showed nominal health when sampled, although they likely had unrecorded immune exposures. Researchers ran the PCR with 60 Vbeta and 13 Jbeta primers. Measured with immunoSEQ multiplex PCR; TCRdb has only the in-frame clones, and not every one. The sample yields 150,000 to 200,000 clones, about 85% seen once.

V gene TRBV6-5 combines with J gene TRBJ1-5; 10 bases align to TRBD1. The clonotype originates from a woman aged 50 to 65 in good health and CMV-seronegative. Source material: PBMCs. CDR3 coding DNA: TGTGCCAGCAGTTATCGGACAGGGGGTGGCCAGCCCCAGCATTTT. Translating it yields CASSYRTGGGQPQHF.